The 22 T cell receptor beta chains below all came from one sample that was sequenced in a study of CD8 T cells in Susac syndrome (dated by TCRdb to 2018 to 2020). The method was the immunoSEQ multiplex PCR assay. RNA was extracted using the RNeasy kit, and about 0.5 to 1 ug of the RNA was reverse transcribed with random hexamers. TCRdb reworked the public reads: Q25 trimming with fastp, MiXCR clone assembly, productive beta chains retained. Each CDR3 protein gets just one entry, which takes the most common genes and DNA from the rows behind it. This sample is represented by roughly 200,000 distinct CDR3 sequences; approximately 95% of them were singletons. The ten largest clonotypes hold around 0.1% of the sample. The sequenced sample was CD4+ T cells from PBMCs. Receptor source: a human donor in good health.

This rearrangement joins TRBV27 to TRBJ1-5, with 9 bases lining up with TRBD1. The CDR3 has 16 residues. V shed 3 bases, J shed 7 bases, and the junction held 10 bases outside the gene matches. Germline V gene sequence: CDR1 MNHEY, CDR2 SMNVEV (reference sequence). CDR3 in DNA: TGTGCCAGCAGTTTCATCTGGACAGGGGCTGGCCAGCCCCAGCATTTT. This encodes CASSFIWTGAGQPQHF.

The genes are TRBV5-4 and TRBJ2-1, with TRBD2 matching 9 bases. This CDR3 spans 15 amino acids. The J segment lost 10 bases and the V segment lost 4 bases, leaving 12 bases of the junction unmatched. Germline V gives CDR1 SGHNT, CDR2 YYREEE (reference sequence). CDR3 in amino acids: CASSPPIAGVDEQFF. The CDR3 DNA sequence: TGTGCCAGCAGCCCACCTATAGCGGGAGTAGACGAGCAGTTCTTC.

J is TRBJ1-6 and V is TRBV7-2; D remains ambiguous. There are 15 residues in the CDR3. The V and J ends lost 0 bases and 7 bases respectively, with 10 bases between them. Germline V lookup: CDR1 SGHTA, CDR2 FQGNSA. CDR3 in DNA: TGTGCCAGCAGCTTAGCGCTCAACGGGAATTCACCCCTCCACTTT. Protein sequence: CASSLALNGNSPLHF.

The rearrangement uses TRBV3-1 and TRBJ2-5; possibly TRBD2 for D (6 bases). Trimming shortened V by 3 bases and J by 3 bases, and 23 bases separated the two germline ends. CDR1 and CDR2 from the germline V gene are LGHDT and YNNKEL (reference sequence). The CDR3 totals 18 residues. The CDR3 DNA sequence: TGTGCCAGCAGCCAGAGACACTATACTAGCCCAGGGAAAGAGACCCAGTACTTC. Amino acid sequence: CASSQRHYTSPGKETQYF.

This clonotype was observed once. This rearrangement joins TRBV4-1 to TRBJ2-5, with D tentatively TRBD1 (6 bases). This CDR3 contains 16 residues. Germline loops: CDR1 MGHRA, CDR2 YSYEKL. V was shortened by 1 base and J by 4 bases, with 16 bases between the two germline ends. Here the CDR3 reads CASSQGAGEVSETQYF. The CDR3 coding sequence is TGCGCCAGCAGCCAAGGCGCAGGGGAAGTGTCAGAGACCCAGTACTTC.

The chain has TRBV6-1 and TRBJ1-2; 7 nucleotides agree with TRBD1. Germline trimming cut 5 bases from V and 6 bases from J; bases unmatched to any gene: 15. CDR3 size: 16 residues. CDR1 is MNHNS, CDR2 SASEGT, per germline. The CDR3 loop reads CASSNPGTAHRNGYTF. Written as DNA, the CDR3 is TGTGCCAGCAGTAATCCAGGGACAGCCCATCGCAATGGCTACACCTTC.

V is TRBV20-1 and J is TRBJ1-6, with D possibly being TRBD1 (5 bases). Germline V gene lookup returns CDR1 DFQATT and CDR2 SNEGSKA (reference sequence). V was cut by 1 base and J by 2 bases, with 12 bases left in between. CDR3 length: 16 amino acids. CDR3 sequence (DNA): TGCAGTGCTAGAGTTCGGGGCAGGGCCTATAATTCACCCCTCCACTTT. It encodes CSARVRGRAYNSPLHF.

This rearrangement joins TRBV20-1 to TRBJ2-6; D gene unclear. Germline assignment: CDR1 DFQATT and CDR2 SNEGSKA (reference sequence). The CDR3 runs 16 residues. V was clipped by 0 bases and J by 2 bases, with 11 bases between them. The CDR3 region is CSARDPKRAGANVLTF. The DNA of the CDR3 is TGCAGTGCTAGAGATCCGAAAAGAGCTGGGGCCAACGTCCTGACTTTC.

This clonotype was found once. CDR3 residues: CASSLQGEGTQYF. The CDR3 bases are TGTGCCAGCAGCTTGCAGGGCGAGGGTACGCAGTATTTT. The V and J genes are TRBV5-4 and TRBJ2-3, with D perhaps matching TRBD1 or TRBD2 (5 bases each). This CDR3 has 13 amino acids. Trimming pared 1 base from V and 8 bases from J, leaving 11 bases between. Germline V lookup: CDR1 SGHNT, CDR2 YYREEE (reference sequence).

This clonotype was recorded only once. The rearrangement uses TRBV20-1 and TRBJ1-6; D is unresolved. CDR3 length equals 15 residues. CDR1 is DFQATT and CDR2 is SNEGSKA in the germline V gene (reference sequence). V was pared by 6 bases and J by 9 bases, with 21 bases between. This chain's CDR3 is CSAIKTDEGSSPLHF. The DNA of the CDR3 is TGCAGTGCCATTAAGACGGACGAGGGAAGTTCACCCCTCCACTTT.

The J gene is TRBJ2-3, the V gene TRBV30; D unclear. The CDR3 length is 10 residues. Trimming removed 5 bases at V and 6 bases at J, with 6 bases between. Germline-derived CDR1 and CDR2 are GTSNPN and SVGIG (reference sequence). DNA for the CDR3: TGTGCCTGGGGGGTGGATACGCAGTATTTT. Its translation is CAWGVDTQYF. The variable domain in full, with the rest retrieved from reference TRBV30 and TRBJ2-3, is SQTIHQWPATLVQPVGSPLSLECTVEGTSNPNLYWYRQAAGRGLQLLFYSVGIGQISSEVPQNLSASRPQDRQFILSSKKLLLSDSGFYLCAWGVDTQYFGPGTRLTVL.

The CDR3 nucleotides are TGCAGCGTTGAGAAGCGGGAAAGCACAGATACGCAGTATTTT. Encoded protein: CSVEKRESTDTQYF. J is TRBJ2-3 and V is TRBV29-1; TRBD2 matches at 7 bases. The V gene end was trimmed by 3 bases and the J gene end by 0 bases; junction bases not matched to a gene: 3. The CDR3 has 14 amino acids. CDR1 SQVTM and CDR2 ANQGSEA come from the germline V gene.

The CDR3 coding sequence is TGTGCCAGCAGCTTAAGAGCGGGGCTCGGCACAGATACGCAGTATTTT. Amino acids: CASSLRAGLGTDTQYF. The genes are TRBV7-2 and TRBJ2-3; 7 bases are a match to TRBD2. V shed 2 bases and J 1 base; nucleotides not matched to a gene: 6. This CDR3 has 16 amino acids. Germline V gives CDR1 SGHTA, CDR2 FQGNSA.

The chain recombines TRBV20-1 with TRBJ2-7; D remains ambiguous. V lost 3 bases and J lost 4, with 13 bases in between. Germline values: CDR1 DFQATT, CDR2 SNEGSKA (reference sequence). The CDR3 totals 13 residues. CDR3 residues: CSASRPTLYEQYF. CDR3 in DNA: TGCAGTGCTAGTCGGCCGACCCTGTACGAGCAGTACTTC.

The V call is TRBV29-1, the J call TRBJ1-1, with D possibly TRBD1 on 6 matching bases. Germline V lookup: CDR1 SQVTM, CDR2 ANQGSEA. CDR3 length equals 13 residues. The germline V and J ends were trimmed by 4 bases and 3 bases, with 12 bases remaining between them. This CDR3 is CSVGQGMDTEAFF. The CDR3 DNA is TGCAGCGTTGGGCAGGGGATGGACACTGAAGCTTTCTTT.

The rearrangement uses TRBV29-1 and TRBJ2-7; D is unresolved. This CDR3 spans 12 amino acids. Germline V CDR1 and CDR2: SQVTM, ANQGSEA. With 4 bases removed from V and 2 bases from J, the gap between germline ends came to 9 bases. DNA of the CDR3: TGCAGCGTTGGTCCGAACACCTACGAGCAGTACGTC. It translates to CSVGPNTYEQYV.

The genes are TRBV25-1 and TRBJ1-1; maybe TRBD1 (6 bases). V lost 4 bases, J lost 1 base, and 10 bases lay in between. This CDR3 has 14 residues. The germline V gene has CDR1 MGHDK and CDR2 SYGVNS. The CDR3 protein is CASSAWTANTEAFF. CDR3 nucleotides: TGTGCCAGCAGTGCTTGGACAGCGAACACTGAAGCTTTCTTT.

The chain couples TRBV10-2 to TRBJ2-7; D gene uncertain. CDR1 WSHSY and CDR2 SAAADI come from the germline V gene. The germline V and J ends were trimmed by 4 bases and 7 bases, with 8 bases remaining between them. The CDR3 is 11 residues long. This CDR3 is CASSADGEQYV. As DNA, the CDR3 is TGCGCCAGCAGTGCAGACGGGGAGCAGTACGTC.

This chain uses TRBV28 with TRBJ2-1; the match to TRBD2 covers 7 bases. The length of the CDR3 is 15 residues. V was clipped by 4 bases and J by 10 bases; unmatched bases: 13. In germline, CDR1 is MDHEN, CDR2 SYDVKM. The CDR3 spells CASSSRQQGRDEQFF. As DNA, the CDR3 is TGTGCCAGCAGTTCGAGGCAACAAGGGAGGGACGAGCAGTTCTTC.

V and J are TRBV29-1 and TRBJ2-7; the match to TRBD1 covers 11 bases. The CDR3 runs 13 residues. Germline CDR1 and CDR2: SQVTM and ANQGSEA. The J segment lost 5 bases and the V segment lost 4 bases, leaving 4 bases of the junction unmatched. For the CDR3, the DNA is TGCAGCGTTGTGGGACAGGGGGGGAACGAGCAGTACTTC. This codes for CSVVGQGGNEQYF.

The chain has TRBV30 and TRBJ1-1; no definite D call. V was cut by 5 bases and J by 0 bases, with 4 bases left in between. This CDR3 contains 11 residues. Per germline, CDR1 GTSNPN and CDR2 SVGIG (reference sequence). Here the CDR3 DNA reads TGTGCCTGGGGTTTGAACACTGAAGCTTTCTTT. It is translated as CAWGLNTEAFF.

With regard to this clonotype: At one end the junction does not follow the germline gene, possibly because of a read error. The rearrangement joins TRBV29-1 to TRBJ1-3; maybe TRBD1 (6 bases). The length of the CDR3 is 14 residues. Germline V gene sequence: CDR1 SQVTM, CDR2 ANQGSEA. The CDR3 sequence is CSVEDLGGGNTVYF. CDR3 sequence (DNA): TGCAGCGTTGAAGATTTAGGGGGTGGAAACACCGTATATTTT.